These 8 T cell receptor beta chains originate from one sample sequenced in a study of cytomegalovirus exposure and HLA in healthy donors. Both 60 Vbeta primers and 13 Jbeta primers went into the PCR. Sequenced by immunoSEQ multiplex PCR; TCRdb stores in-frame clones only, minus some. The sample has about 94,000 clones, about 62% seen once. Sequencing input: PBMCs. The receptors stem from a young man in good health and CMV-seronegative.

The chain joins TRBV27 to TRBJ1-1; 8 bases are a match to TRBD1. The CDR3 extends over 16 amino acids. The J segment lost 5 bases and the V segment lost 2 bases, leaving 10 bases of the junction unmatched. CDR1 and CDR2 from the germline V gene are MNHEY and SMNVEV (reference sequence). The CDR3 DNA reads TGTGCCAGCAGTTTAGGACCGCAGGGGGCGGGAACTGAAGCTTTCTTT. As protein: CASSLGPQGAGTEAFF.

V usage is TRBV5-1 and J usage is TRBJ2-1, with D possibly being TRBD2 (6 bases). The V gene's germline CDR1 is SGHRS and CDR2 YFSETQ. V was clipped by 0 bases and J by 0 bases, with 19 bases between them. The CDR3 has 19 residues. CDR3 protein: CASSLGAGITRGSYNEQFF. The CDR3 coding sequence is TGCGCCAGCAGCTTGGGGGCGGGGATAACTAGGGGCTCCTACAATGAGCAGTTCTTC.

V is TRBV5-1 and J is TRBJ1-4, with D uncertain. The CDR3 length is 14 residues. V was pared by 0 bases and J by 0 bases, with 3 bases between. Looked up from germline, CDR1 is SGHRS and CDR2 is YFSETQ. The CDR3 DNA is TGCGCCAGCAGCTTGGACTCAACTAATGAAAAACTGTTTTTT. It specifies CASSLDSTNEKLFF.

J is TRBJ2-1 and V is TRBV9; 9 positions match TRBD2. The V gene end was trimmed by 0 bases and the J gene end by 8 bases; junction bases not matched to a gene: 9. The CDR3 runs to 16 residues. The germline gives CDR1 SGDLS, CDR2 YYNGEE. The CDR3 reads CASSVVDSGGFDEQFF. CDR3 bases: TGTGCCAGCAGCGTAGTTGATAGCGGGGGATTCGATGAGCAGTTCTTC.

This chain joins TRBV9 and TRBJ1-2; D call uncertain. The CDR3 sequence is 13 residues long. The germline V gene encodes CDR1 SGDLS and CDR2 YYNGEE. V shed 0 bases and J shed 1 base, with 4 bases lying between them. CDR3 protein: CASSVDNNYGYTF. The CDR3 DNA is TGTGCCAGCAGCGTAGACAATAACTATGGCTACACCTTC.

V is TRBV19 and J is TRBJ2-5; TRBD1 matches at 8 bases. Germline lookup yields CDR1 LNHDA and CDR2 SQIVND (reference sequence). V dropped 4 bases and J dropped 3; count of bases not matched to a gene: 10. This CDR3 has 16 residues. For the CDR3, the DNA is TGTGCCAGTAGTAAGTCACAGGGGGTGTTAAAAGAGACCCAGTACTTC. Protein: CASSKSQGVLKETQYF.

The J gene is TRBJ1-2, the V gene TRBV5-1; the match to TRBD1 covers 7 bases. V lost 4 bases and J lost 2; bases outside the gene matches: 2. Germline-derived CDR1 and CDR2 are SGHRS and YFSETQ. This CDR3 spans 13 amino acids. The CDR3 protein is CASSAGQNYGYTF. CDR3 bases: TGCGCCAGCAGCGCGGGACAGAACTATGGCTACACCTTC.

CDR3 nucleotide sequence: TGTGCCAGCAGTGACTTAGCGGGAGGCTCCTACGAGCAGTACTTC. Amino acids: CASSDLAGGSYEQYF. V usage is TRBV6-1 and J usage is TRBJ2-7; 10 bases are shared with TRBD2. From germline, CDR1 is MNHNS and CDR2 SASEGT. This CDR3 has 15 amino acids. The V and J ends lost 3 bases and 0 bases, in that order; junction bases with no gene match: 2.